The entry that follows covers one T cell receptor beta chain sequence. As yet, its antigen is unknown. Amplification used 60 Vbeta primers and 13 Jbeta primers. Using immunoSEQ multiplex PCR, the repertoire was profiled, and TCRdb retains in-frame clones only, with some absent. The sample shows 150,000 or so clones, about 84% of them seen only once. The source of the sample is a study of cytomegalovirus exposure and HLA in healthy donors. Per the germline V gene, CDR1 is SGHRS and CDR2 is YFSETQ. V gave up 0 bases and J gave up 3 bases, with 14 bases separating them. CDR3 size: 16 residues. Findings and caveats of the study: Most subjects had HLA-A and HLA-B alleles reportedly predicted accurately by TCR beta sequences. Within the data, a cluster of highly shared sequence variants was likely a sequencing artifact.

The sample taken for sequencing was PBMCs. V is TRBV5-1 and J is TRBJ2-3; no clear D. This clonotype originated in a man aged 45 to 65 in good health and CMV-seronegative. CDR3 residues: CASSLGLVSFTDTQYF. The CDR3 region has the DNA TGCGCCAGCAGCTTGGGGCTAGTAAGTTTTACAGATACGCAGTATTTT.